This is a list of T cell receptor beta chains from one sample in a study of vaccination and CD4 T cells after COVID-19. TCRdb passed the PCR reads through MiXCR, listing each CDR3 protein once. The sample has some 21,000 distinct CDR3 sequences, 40% to 50% seen once. Their cognate antigens are unknown. Material: CD4+ T cells from blood, cultured in vitro. The origin of the receptors is a human donor who had recovered from COVID-19. Each CDR3 is given with its conserved first and last residue. Each record gives: D gene, clone size, V gene, J gene, CDR3 DNA, CDR3 protein. A D gene is named only where the DNA matches it firmly. Rows give clone size only sometimes, using once, few, many, or a class for an expanded clone.

D: .
size: few
V: TRBV7-2
J: TRBJ1-5
DNA: TGTGCCAGCAGCTTAGAGGGAGCAGGGAGCAATCAGCCCCAGCATTTT
CDR3: CASSLEGAGSNQPQHF

D: .
size: .
V: TRBV20-1
J: TRBJ2-5
DNA: TGCAGTGCTCCCCGCGGGCAAGCAGGCCCCCAAGAGACCCAGTACTTC
CDR3: CSAPRGQAGPQETQYF

D: TRBD1
size: .
V: TRBV5-1
J: TRBJ1-3
DNA: TGCGCCAGCAGTTTATCCGGGACAGCTGGAAACACCATATATTTT
CDR3: CASSLSGTAGNTIYF

D: .
size: few
V: TRBV6-2/TRBV6-3
J: TRBJ1-3
DNA: TGTGCCAGCAGGGAGGATAGGACACCGAGCTCTGGAAACACCATATATTTT
CDR3: CASREDRTPSSGNTIYF

D: .
size: .
V: TRBV30
J: TRBJ1-5
DNA: TGTGCCTGGAGTGCCCTGGACTCAGGTCAGCCCCAGCATTTT
CDR3: CAWSALDSGQPQHF

D: .
size: .
V: TRBV20-1
J: TRBJ1-2
DNA: TGCAGTGCCCAGAGGGCGTCCGCTGATGGCTACACCTTC
CDR3: CSAQRASADGYTF

D: TRBD1
size: .
V: TRBV6-1
J: TRBJ2-7
DNA: TGTGCCAGCGGACCCCGACTACCACTCGGACAGGGGGCCCGGGGTGAGCAGTACTTC
CDR3: CASGPRLPLGQGARGEQYF

D: TRBD2
size: .
V: TRBV20-1
J: TRBJ2-2
DNA: TGCAGTGCTACGCCGGGACTAGGGACCGGGGAGCTGTTTTTT
CDR3: CSATPGLGTGELFF

D: TRBD2
size: few
V: TRBV19
J: TRBJ2-5
DNA: TGTGCCAGTAGTAGCTTGACTAGCGGGATAGCGACCCAGTACTTC
CDR3: CASSSLTSGIATQYF

D: TRBD1
size: few
V: TRBV6-1
J: TRBJ2-7
DNA: TGTGCCAGCAGTCCCAGACAGGGGGCGGCCTACGAGCAGTACTTC
CDR3: CASSPRQGAAYEQYF

D: .
size: .
V: TRBV10-3
J: TRBJ2-3
DNA: TGTGCCATCAGTGAGTATCGGCCGGGAGATACGCGGTATTTT
CDR3: CAISEYRPGDTRYF

D: .
size: .
V: TRBV12-3/TRBV12-4
J: TRBJ2-2
DNA: TGTGCCAGCAGTTCAAACACCGGGGAGCTGTTTTTT
CDR3: CASSSNTGELFF

D: .
size: few
V: TRBV28
J: TRBJ1-4
DNA: TGTGCCAGCAGCCCACCGGTGAGGGGGAGAGCCTTAAATTTT
CDR3: CASSPPVRGRALNF

D: .
size: few
V: TRBV6-1
J: TRBJ1-1
DNA: TGTGCCAGCAGTGGGAACTTGAACACTGAAGCTTTCTTT
CDR3: CASSGNLNTEAFF

D: .
size: .
V: TRBV12-5
J: TRBJ1-2
DNA: TGTGCTAGTGGTTTGTACCTTCCAGGCGGCTATGGCTACACCTTC
CDR3: CASGLYLPGGYGYTF